One sample yielded the 27 T cell receptor beta chains listed below, sequenced in a study of blood T cell repertoires in COVID-19 (dated by TCRdb to about 2020). The library was prepared using the immunoSEQ multiplex PCR assay. Sourced from immuneACCESS, this table was stored by TCRdb with only in-frame sequences that have V and J called. A share of the clones is absent; for the studies checked, an unresolved V gene accounts for under half, and the remainder has no known explanation. The sample profile shows some 80,000 clones; more than 70% of them were found once. The top ten hold about 20% of the sample. The material sequenced was peripheral blood. Receptors were obtained from a woman aged 80 or older in a cohort sampled during active or convalescent COVID-19.

The chain links TRBV4-1 to TRBJ2-7, with TRBD2 as a possible D gene (5 bases). Trimming took off 4 bases at V and 5 bases at J, with 18 bases between the two ends. Germline V gene lookup returns CDR1 MGHRA and CDR2 YSYEKL. This CDR3 has 15 residues. The CDR3 spells CASSRLDWSRNEQYF. The CDR3 DNA sequence: TGCGCCAGCAGCCGATTGGACTGGTCGCGTAACGAGCAGTACTTC.

This clone was seen a handful of times. V gene TRBV5-1 combines with J gene TRBJ2-1, with 13 bases matching TRBD2. CDR1 is SGHRS and CDR2 is YFSETQ in the germline V gene. CDR3 length equals 14 residues. V lost 6 bases to trimming and J lost 6 bases; unmatched junction nucleotides: 3. CDR3 sequence: CASKGLAGTNEQFF. CDR3 nucleotide sequence: TGCGCCAGCAAGGGACTAGCGGGAACCAATGAGCAGTTCTTC. Using reference TRBV5-1 and TRBJ2-1 for the parts outside the CDR3, the full variable domain is KAGVTQTPRYLIKTRGQQVTLSCSPISGHRSVSWYQQTPGQGLQFLFEYFSETQRNKGNFPGRFSGRQFSNSRSEMNVSTLELGDSALYLCASKGLAGTNEQFFGPGTRLTVL.

This chain uses TRBV5-6 with TRBJ2-6; TRBD2 aligns across 9 bases. The CDR3 has 17 amino acids. Germline values: CDR1 SGHDT, CDR2 YYEEEE. The ends lost 6 bases at V and 2 bases at J; junction bases unmatched: 9. The CDR3 nucleotides are TGTGCCAGCACCCGCCCTAGCGGGACCCCTGGGGCCAACGTCCTGACTTTC. Amino acid sequence: CASTRPSGTPGANVLTF.

The gene calls are TRBV19 and TRBJ2-1; 10 positions agree with TRBD2. Germline assignment: CDR1 LNHDA and CDR2 SQIVND (reference sequence). V lost 1 base to trimming and J lost 10 bases; unmatched junction nucleotides: 1. The CDR3 runs 13 residues. CDR3 region: CASSIGTSGEQFF. The CDR3 region has the DNA TGTGCCAGTAGTATAGGGACTAGCGGAGAGCAGTTCTTC.

V and J are TRBV5-1 and TRBJ2-5; the D gene is possibly TRBD2 (6 bases). CDR1 and CDR2 (germline): SGHRS, YFSETQ. The CDR3 runs 16 residues. Trimming took off 4 bases at V and 2 bases at J, with 18 bases between the two ends. CDR3 loop: CASSAPPGLQQETQYF. CDR3 nucleotide sequence: TGCGCCAGCAGCGCACCACCGGGACTGCAGCAAGAGACCCAGTACTTC.

The chain carries TRBV30 and TRBJ2-3; D possibly corresponds to TRBD2 (5 bases). The CDR3 extends over 15 amino acids. Germline-derived CDR1 and CDR2 are GTSNPN and SVGIG (reference sequence). V lost 4 bases to trimming and J lost 0 bases, with 14 bases between them. The CDR3 DNA sequence: TGTGCCTGGACCCACGGGCGGGTTAGCACAGATACGCAGTATTTT. Translated, it gives CAWTHGRVSTDTQYF. The variable domain in full, completed from reference TRBV30 and TRBJ2-3, reads SQTIHQWPATLVQPVGSPLSLECTVEGTSNPNLYWYRQAAGRGLQLLFYSVGIGQISSEVPQNLSASRPQDRQFILSSKKLLLSDSGFYLCAWTHGRVSTDTQYFGPGTRLTVL.

V is TRBV11-3 and J is TRBJ1-1, with 7 bases that match TRBD1. After removal of 1 base from V and 14 bases from J, the junction contained 13 bases not matched to a gene. Germline V gene data show CDR1 as SGHNT and CDR2 as YENEEA. The CDR3 is 14 amino acids. CDR3 in amino acids: CASSLGTGWDRFFF. In nucleotides, the CDR3 is TGTGCCAGCAGCTTAGGTACTGGTTGGGACAGATTCTTCTTT.

This chain connects TRBV20-1 to TRBJ2-7, with TRBD1 matching 7 bases. The CDR3 covers 15 residues. Per the germline V gene, CDR1 is DFQATT and CDR2 is SNEGSKA (reference sequence). V was pared by 3 bases and J by 2 bases, with 10 bases of the junction left unmatched. The DNA for the CDR3 is TGCAGTGCTAGTTACCACGGACAGGAACCCTACGAGCAGTACGTC. Its protein product is CSASYHGQEPYEQYV.

This chain joins TRBV19 and TRBJ1-1, with D uncertain. CDR1 is LNHDA, CDR2 SQIVND, per germline (reference sequence). The CDR3 runs to 14 residues. The germline V and J ends were trimmed by 5 bases and 0 bases, with 10 bases remaining between them. CDR3 region: CASSPGYLNTEAFF. In DNA form, the CDR3 reads TGTGCCAGTAGTCCGGGTTATTTGAACACTGAAGCTTTCTTT. The full variable domain, completed using reference TRBV19 and TRBJ1-1, is DGGITQSPKYLFRKEGQNVTLSCEQNLNHDAMYWYRQDPGQGLRLIYYSQIVNDFQKGDIAEGYSVSREKKESFPLTVTSAQKNPTAFYLCASSPGYLNTEAFFGQGTRLTVV.

The rearrangement links TRBV5-6 to TRBJ2-6, with TRBD1 as a possible D gene (6 bases). This CDR3 region has 16 residues. Germline loops: CDR1 SGHDT, CDR2 YYEEEE. Trimming stripped 4 bases from V and 4 bases from J, with 15 bases between. The DNA for the CDR3 is TGTGCCAGCAGCCTCGACAGGAGGAGAGGGGCCAACGTCCTGACTTTC. It specifies CASSLDRRRGANVLTF.

V gene TRBV6-2 or TRBV6-3 combines with J gene TRBJ1-2; no clear D. Between the trimmed V and J ends, which lost 0 bases and 8 bases, there was a span of 13 bases. Per the germline V gene, CDR1 is MNHEY and CDR2 is SVGEGT. This CDR3 has 14 amino acids. The CDR3 region has the DNA TGTGCCAGCAGTTACTCCCCGGGGAAGGAAGGCTACACCTTC. This translates into CASSYSPGKEGYTF.

Regarding this clone: In the same sample, other DNA sequences code for this CDR3. The rearrangement uses TRBV5-1 and TRBJ1-1; 8 positions agree with TRBD1. The germline V gene has CDR1 SGHRS and CDR2 YFSETQ. Losses at the gene ends were 3 bases for V and 5 bases for J; bases not matched to a gene: 9. The CDR3 is made up of 15 amino acids. The CDR3 loop reads CASSSGQGALTEAFF. CDR3 in DNA: TGCGCCAGCAGCTCCGGCCAGGGGGCACTGACTGAAGCTTTCTTT.

J is TRBJ1-6 and V is TRBV7-2, with D uncertain. Deletions cut 1 base from V and 8 bases from J, with 9 bases between. This CDR3 spans 14 amino acids. Germline CDR1 is SGHTA and CDR2 is FQGNSA. The CDR3: CASSLGLGDSPLHF. For the CDR3, the DNA is TGTGCCAGCAGCTTAGGACTCGGTGATTCACCCCTCCACTTT.

The chain combines TRBV13 with TRBJ2-1; 9 bases map to TRBD2. This CDR3 is 13 amino acids long. V trimming: 6 bases; J trimming: 3 bases; junction bases outside the gene matches: 0. CDR1 and CDR2 from the germline V gene are PRHDT and FYEKMQ (reference sequence). The CDR3 region is CASRTSGYNEQFF. The CDR3 region has the DNA TGTGCCAGCAGGACTAGCGGCTACAATGAGCAGTTCTTC.

In its sample, this clone was seen a few times. The V gene is TRBV28, the J gene TRBJ2-3; a weak D match, TRBD1 (5 bases). The CDR3 consists of 13 residues. The germline V and J ends were trimmed by 5 bases and 3 bases, with 9 bases remaining between them. Germline V gene lookup returns CDR1 MDHEN and CDR2 SYDVKM. In nucleotides, the CDR3 is TGTGCCAGCAGTGACCAGGGTACAGATACGCAGTATTTT. Translating gives CASSDQGTDTQYF.

A single count supports this clone. This chain links TRBV19 with TRBJ1-1, with D perhaps TRBD1 (6 bases). V lost 5 bases, J lost 1 base, and 8 bases lay in between. Germline V gene sequence: CDR1 LNHDA, CDR2 SQIVND (reference sequence). There are 13 residues in the CDR3. This CDR3 is CASSQQGNTEAFF. DNA of the CDR3: TGTGCCAGTAGTCAACAGGGGAACACTGAAGCTTTCTTT.

This clone was seen more than once but under ten times. The chain is built from TRBV7-9 and TRBJ1-6; D perhaps matches TRBD1 (6 bases). CDR1 SEHNR and CDR2 FQNEAQ come from the germline V gene (reference sequence). V was trimmed by 5 bases and J by 2 bases, leaving 13 bases between them. The CDR3 extends over 16 amino acids. The CDR3 reads CASSERGQAYNSPLHF. The CDR3 region has the DNA TGTGCCAGCAGCGAGCGGGGGCAAGCCTATAATTCACCCCTCCACTTT.

The chain has TRBV3-1 (or the pseudogene TRBV3-2) and TRBJ2-1, with D unresolved. V lost 10 bases and J lost 5, with 9 bases in between. Germline loops: CDR1 LGHDT, CDR2 YNNKEL (reference sequence). The CDR3 covers 11 residues. CDR3: CATTTHNEQFF. CDR3 DNA sequence: TGTGCCACCACTACCCACAATGAGCAGTTCTTC.

The chain combines TRBV24-1 with TRBJ1-4; the match to TRBD1 covers 7 bases. V gave up 4 bases and J gave up 8 bases; unmatched junction bases: 3. The germline CDR1 and CDR2 sequences are KGHDR and SFDVKD. The CDR3 is 13 residues long. The CDR3 DNA reads as TGTGCCACCAGTGAACCAGGGGGGGAAAAACTGTTTTTT. Its protein product is CATSEPGGEKLFF.

This chain connects TRBV27 to TRBJ2-7; D may be TRBD1 (5 bases). Germline CDR1 reads MNHEY; CDR2 reads SMNVEV (reference sequence). Trimming took 6 bases from V and 6 from J, leaving 15 bases between them. This CDR3 region has 13 residues. CDR3 protein: CASSLATRGEQYF. The CDR3 DNA reads as TGTGCCAGCAGCTTGGCGACAAGGGGCGAGCAGTACTTC.

The genes are TRBV5-1 and TRBJ2-7, with D perhaps matching TRBD1 (5 bases). Trimming removed 5 bases from V and 5 bases from J, with 11 bases in between. The CDR3 consists of 12 residues. Germline lookup yields CDR1 SGHRS and CDR2 YFSETQ. Here the CDR3 DNA reads TGCGCCAGCAGTGTATGGGGCCACGAGCAGTACTTC. As protein: CASSVWGHEQYF.

The V call is TRBV28, the J call TRBJ2-5; weak D call: TRBD2 (6 bases). V was clipped by 6 bases and J by 5 bases, with 13 bases between them. The length of the CDR3 is 13 residues. Germline CDR1 reads MDHEN; CDR2 reads SYDVKM. Here the CDR3 DNA reads TGTGCCAGCAGCCCCGGGAGTGGGGAGACCCAGTACTTC. Translation gives CASSPGSGETQYF.

The V call is TRBV5-4, the J call TRBJ2-5; D is uncertain. This CDR3 has 13 residues. Germline CDR1 SGHNT, CDR2 YYREEE (reference sequence). The V end lost 0 bases, the J end lost 3 bases, and 6 bases lay between the germline ends. CDR3 amino acids: CASSLVAEETQYF. As DNA, the CDR3 is TGTGCCAGCAGCTTGGTCGCGGAAGAGACCCAGTACTTC.

This clone was seen more than once but under ten times. V is TRBV7-3 and J is TRBJ1-1; maybe TRBD1 (6 bases). Germline assignment: CDR1 SGHTA and CDR2 FQGTGA. V gave up 2 bases and J gave up 1 base, with 17 bases separating them. The CDR3 length is 17 residues. CDR3 nucleotides: TGTGCCAGCAGCTTATTGCCCCGGACAGATTCGAACACTGAAGCTTTCTTT. This codes for CASSLLPRTDSNTEAFF. Full variable domain (missing parts from reference TRBV7-3 and TRBJ1-1): GAGVSQTPSNKVTEKGKYVELRCDPISGHTALYWYRQSLGQGPEFLIYFQGTGAADDSGLPNDRFFAVRPEGSVSTLKIQRTERGDSAVYLCASSLLPRTDSNTEAFFGQGTRLTVV.

The rearrangement links TRBV5-1 to TRBJ1-4, with TRBD1 matching 9 bases. The CDR3 has 14 residues. Looked up from germline, CDR1 is SGHRS and CDR2 is YFSETQ. Trimming removed 3 bases from V and 11 bases from J; junction bases left unmatched: 8. CDR3 amino acids: CASSSGTGSMKLFF. The CDR3, as DNA: TGCGCCAGCAGCTCCGGGACAGGGAGCATGAAACTGTTTTTT.

This clone was found once. This rearrangement joins TRBV19 to TRBJ1-1; 9 bases are a match to TRBD1. J was trimmed by 1 base and V by 7 bases; bases with no gene match: 4. The germline V gene encodes CDR1 LNHDA and CDR2 SQIVND (reference sequence). The CDR3 has 14 amino acids. In nucleotides, the CDR3 is TGTGCCAGTACCCGGACAGGGGAGAACACTGAAGCTTTCTTT. This translates into CASTRTGENTEAFF.

V gene TRBV28 combines with J gene TRBJ2-1; D is ambiguous. The CDR3 is 12 amino acids. The V and J ends lost 3 bases and 4 bases respectively, with 4 bases between them. The germline CDR1 and CDR2 sequences are MDHEN and SYDVKM. The CDR3 DNA reads as TGTGCCAGCAGTTTCGTATACAATGAGCAGTTCTTC. Amino acids: CASSFVYNEQFF.